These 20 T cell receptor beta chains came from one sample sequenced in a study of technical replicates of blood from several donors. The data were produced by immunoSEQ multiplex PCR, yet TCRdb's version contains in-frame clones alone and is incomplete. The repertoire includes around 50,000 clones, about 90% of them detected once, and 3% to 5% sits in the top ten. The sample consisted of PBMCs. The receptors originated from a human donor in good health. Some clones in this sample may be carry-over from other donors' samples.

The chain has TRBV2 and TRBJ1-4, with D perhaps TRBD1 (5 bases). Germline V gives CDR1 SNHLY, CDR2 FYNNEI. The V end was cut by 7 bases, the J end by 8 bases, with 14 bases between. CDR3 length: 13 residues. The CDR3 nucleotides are TGTGCCAGCAATGTCAGGGTATCAGAAAAACTGTTTTTT. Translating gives CASNVRVSEKLFF. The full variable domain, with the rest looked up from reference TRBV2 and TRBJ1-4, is EPEVTQTPSHQVTQMGQEVILRCVPISNHLYFYWYRQILGQKVEFLVSFYNNEISEKSEIFDDQFSVERPDGSNFTLKIRSTKLEDSAMYFCASNVRVSEKLFFGSGTQLSVL.

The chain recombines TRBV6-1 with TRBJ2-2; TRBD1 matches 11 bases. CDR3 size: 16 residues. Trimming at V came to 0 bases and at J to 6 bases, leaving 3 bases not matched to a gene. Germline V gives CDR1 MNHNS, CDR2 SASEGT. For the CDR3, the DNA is TGTGCCAGCAGTGAAGCGAGGACAGGGGGCTCCGGGGAGCTGTTTTTT. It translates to CASSEARTGGSGELFF.

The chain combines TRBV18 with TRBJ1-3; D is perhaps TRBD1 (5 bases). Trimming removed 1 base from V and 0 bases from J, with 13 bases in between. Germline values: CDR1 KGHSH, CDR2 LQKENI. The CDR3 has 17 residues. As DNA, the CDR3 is TGTGCCAGCTCACCACGGTCAGCAGACAGCTCTGGAAACACCATATATTTT. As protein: CASSPRSADSSGNTIYF.

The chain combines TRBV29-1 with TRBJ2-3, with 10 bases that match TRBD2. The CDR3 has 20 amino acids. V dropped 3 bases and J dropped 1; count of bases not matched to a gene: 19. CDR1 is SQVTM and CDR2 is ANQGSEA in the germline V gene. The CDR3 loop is CSVDGIAVAGGIVGTDTQYF. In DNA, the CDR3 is TGCAGCGTTGACGGAATCGCGGTAGCGGGGGGAATAGTGGGCACAGATACGCAGTATTTT.

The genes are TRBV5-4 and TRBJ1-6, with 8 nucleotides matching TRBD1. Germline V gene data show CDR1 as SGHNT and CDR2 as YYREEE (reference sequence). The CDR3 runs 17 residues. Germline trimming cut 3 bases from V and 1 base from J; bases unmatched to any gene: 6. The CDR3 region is CASSSGQGKSYNSPLHF. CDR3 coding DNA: TGTGCCAGCAGCTCAGGACAGGGAAAGTCCTATAATTCACCCCTCCACTTT.

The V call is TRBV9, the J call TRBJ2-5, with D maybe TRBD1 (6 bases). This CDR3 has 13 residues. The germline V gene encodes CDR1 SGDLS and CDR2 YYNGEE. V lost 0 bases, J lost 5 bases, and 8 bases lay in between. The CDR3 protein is CASSVGQGETQYF. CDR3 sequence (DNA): TGTGCCAGCAGCGTAGGGCAGGGGGAGACCCAGTACTTC.

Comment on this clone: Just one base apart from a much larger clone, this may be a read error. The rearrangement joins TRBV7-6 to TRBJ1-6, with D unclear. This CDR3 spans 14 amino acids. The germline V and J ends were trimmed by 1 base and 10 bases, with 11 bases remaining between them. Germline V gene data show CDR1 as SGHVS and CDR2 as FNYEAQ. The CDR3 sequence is CASSLGGFGSPLHF. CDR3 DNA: TGTGCCAGCAGCTTAGGAGGGTTCGGGTCACCCCTCCACTTT. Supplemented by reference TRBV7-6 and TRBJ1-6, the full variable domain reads GAGVSQSPRYKVTKRGQDVALRCDPISGHVSLYWYRQALGQGPEFLTYFNYEAQQDKSGLPNDRFSAERPEGSISTLTIQRTEQRDSAMYRCASSLGGFGSPLHFGNGTRLTVT.

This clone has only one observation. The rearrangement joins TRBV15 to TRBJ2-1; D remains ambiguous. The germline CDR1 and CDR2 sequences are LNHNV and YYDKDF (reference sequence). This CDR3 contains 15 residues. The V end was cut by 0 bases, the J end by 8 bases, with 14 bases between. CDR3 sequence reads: CATSREATDVYEQFF. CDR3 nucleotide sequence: TGTGCCACCAGCAGAGAAGCCACAGACGTCTATGAGCAGTTCTTC.

CDR3 loop: CASSQGDFGTQYF. In nucleotides, the CDR3 is TGTGCCAGCAGTCAAGGGGACTTTGGTACGCAGTATTTT. The gene calls are TRBV25-1 and TRBJ2-3, with D tentatively TRBD2 (6 bases). Trimming stripped 5 bases from V and 8 bases from J, with 14 bases between. The CDR3 length is 13 residues. Germline V gene lookup returns CDR1 MGHDK and CDR2 SYGVNS.

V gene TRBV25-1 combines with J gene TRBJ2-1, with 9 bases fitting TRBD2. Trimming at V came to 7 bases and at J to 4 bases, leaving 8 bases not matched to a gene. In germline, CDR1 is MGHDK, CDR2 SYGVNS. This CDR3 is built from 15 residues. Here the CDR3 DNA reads TGTGCCAGCACCGGGACTAGCAAACCTTACAATGAGCAGTTCTTC. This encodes CASTGTSKPYNEQFF.

The CDR3 protein is CASRTGGQETQYF. The CDR3 nucleotides read TGTGCCAGCAGGACAGGGGGTCAAGAGACCCAGTACTTC. The gene calls are TRBV7-2 and TRBJ2-5, with 9 bases that match TRBD1. Germline assignment: CDR1 SGHTA and CDR2 FQGNSA. The junction had 1 base not matched to a gene; V was cut back by 6 bases and J by 2 bases. The CDR3 is 13 residues long.

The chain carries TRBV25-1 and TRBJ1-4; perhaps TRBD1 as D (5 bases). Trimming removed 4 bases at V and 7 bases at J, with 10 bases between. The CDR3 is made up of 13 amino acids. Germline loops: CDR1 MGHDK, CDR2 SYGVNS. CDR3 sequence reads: CASSVGRGEKLFF. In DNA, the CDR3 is TGTGCCAGCAGTGTGGGGCGGGGTGAAAAACTGTTTTTT.

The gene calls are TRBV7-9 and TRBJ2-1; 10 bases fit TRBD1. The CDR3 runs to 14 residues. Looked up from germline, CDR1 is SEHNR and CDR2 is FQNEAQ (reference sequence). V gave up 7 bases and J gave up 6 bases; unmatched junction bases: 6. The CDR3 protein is CASIRDRGTNEQFF. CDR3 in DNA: TGTGCCAGCATACGGGACAGGGGTACCAATGAGCAGTTCTTC.

CDR3 bases: TGTGCCAGCTCACAGCCACAGGGATTGACGGCGGCCACCGGGTGGGATACGCAGTATTTT. Its protein is CASSQPQGLTAATGWDTQYF. The chain uses TRBV18 and TRBJ2-3; tentatively, D is TRBD1 (6 bases). The length of the CDR3 is 20 residues. Trimming stripped 4 bases from V and 6 bases from J, with 32 bases between. The germline CDR1 and CDR2 sequences are KGHSH and LQKENI.

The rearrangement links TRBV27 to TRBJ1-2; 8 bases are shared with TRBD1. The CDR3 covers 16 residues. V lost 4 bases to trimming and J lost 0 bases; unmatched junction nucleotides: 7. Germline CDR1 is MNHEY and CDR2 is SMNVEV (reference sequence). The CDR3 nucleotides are TGTGCCAGCAGTTGGACAGGGTTTAAATCTAACTATGGCTACACCTTC. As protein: CASSWTGFKSNYGYTF.

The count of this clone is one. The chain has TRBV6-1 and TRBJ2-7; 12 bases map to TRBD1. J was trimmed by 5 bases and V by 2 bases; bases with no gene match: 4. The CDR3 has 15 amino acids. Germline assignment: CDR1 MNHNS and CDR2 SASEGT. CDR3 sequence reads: CASSEWGQGANEQYF. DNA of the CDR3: TGTGCCAGCAGTGAATGGGGACAGGGGGCAAACGAGCAGTACTTC.

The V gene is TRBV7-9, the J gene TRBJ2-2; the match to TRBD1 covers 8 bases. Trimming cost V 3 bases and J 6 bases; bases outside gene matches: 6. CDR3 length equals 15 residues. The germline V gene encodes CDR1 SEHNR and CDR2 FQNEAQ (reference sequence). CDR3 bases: TGTGCCAGCAGCTTCGGACAGGGTTTAGCCGGGGAGCTGTTTTTT. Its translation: CASSFGQGLAGELFF.

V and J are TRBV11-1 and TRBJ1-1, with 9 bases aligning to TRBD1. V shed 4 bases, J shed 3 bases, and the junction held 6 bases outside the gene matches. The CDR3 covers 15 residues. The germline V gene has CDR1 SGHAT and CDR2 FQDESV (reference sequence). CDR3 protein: CASSSGQGWYTEAFF. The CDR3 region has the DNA TGTGCCAGCAGCTCGGGACAGGGATGGTACACTGAAGCTTTCTTT.

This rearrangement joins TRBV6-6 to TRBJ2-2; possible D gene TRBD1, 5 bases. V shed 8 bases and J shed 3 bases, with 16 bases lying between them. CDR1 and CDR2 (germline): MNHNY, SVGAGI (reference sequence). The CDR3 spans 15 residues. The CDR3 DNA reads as TGTGCCAGCTCTAAAGGGGCACTCGACACCGGGGAGCTGTTTTTT. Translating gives CASSKGALDTGELFF.

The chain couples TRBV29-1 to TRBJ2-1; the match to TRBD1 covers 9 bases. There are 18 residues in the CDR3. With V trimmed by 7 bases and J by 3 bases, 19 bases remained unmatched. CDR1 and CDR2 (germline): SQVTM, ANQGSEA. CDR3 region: CSARLSGQGPSGYNEQFF. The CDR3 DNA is TGCAGCGCTCGGTTATCGGGACAGGGTCCCTCGGGCTACAATGAGCAGTTCTTC.